One sample yielded the 18 T cell receptor beta chains listed below, sequenced in a study of T-cell reconstitution after alpha-beta-depleted transplantation in children. Unique molecular identifiers featured in how the TCRbeta library was prepared. From the PCR reads, TCRdb called clonotypes with MiXCR, one entry per CDR3 protein. The data hold approximately 82,000 distinct CDR3 sequences, with roughly a sixth observed a single time. The source material was PBMCs, mostly from graft donor cells, sampled 180 days after TCRalphabeta/CD19-depleted stem cell transplant. The source is a male patient aged 2 to 10 who had a stem cell transplant for acute lymphoblastic leukemia, so the T cells may come from the graft donor.

The chain couples TRBV20-1 to TRBJ1-1; D is ambiguous. Trimming left V 1 base short and J 2 bases short, with 17 bases between. The germline V gene has CDR1 DFQATT and CDR2 SNEGSKA (reference sequence). CDR3 length equals 16 residues. CDR3 sequence (DNA): TGCAGTGCTAGAGGGCCGGATTCTAACCTCAACACTGAAGCTTTCTTT. It yields the protein CSARGPDSNLNTEAFF.

This clonotype was counted between two and nine times. The V call is TRBV5-1, the J call TRBJ2-5; D is possibly TRBD1 (5 bases). V was cut by 0 bases and J by 4 bases, with 10 bases left in between. Germline V gives CDR1 SGHRS, CDR2 YFSETQ. CDR3 size: 14 residues. Here the CDR3 reads CASSLGQGGETQYF. Written as DNA, the CDR3 is TGCGCCAGCAGCTTGGGTCAGGGTGGAGAGACCCAGTACTTC.

This clonotype has ten or more counts. The rearrangement links TRBV28 to TRBJ2-3, with TRBD2 matching over 8 bases. V lost 3 bases, J lost 0 bases, and 8 bases stayed unmatched. The length of the CDR3 is 17 residues. Germline CDR1 is MDHEN and CDR2 is SYDVKM. CDR3 DNA: TGTGCCAGCAGTTTGGCCTTAGCGGGAACTAGCACAGATACGCAGTATTTT. Residues: CASSLALAGTSTDTQYF.

This clonotype occurred a few times. V and J are TRBV3-1 and TRBJ1-3; D not resolved. The CDR3 loop spans 14 amino acids. Germline CDR1 reads LGHDT; CDR2 reads YNNKEL (reference sequence). The V and J ends lost 3 bases and 0 bases respectively, with 6 bases between them. CDR3 sequence: CASSQAYSGNTIYF. The CDR3 nucleotides are TGTGCCAGCAGCCAGGCGTACTCTGGAAACACCATATATTTT. The full variable domain, rest sourced from reference TRBV3-1 and TRBJ1-3, is DTAVSQTPKYLVTQMGNDKSIKCEQNLGHDTMYWYKQDSKKFLKIMFSYNNKELIINETVPNRFSPKSPDKAHLNLHINSLELGDSAVYFCASSQAYSGNTIYFGEGSWLTVV.

The rearrangement uses TRBV5-1 and TRBJ2-5; D is uncertain. The CDR3 loop spans 13 amino acids. V was pared by 0 bases and J by 2 bases, with 5 bases between. Germline V gene data show CDR1 as SGHRS and CDR2 as YFSETQ. The CDR3 DNA reads as TGCGCCAGCAGCTTGGTGAGGCAAGAGACCCAGTACTTC. The encoded protein is CASSLVRQETQYF.

This clonotype was detected a few times. CDR3 coding DNA: TGTGCCAGCAGTGTTGGGACCAGCTACACTGAAGCTTTCTTT. Its translation is CASSVGTSYTEAFF. The chain recombines TRBV12-3 or TRBV12-4 with TRBJ1-1; TRBD1 is a possible D gene (5 bases). The ends were cut back, 5 bases at V and 3 bases at J, with 13 bases in the middle. The CDR3 contains 14 residues.

V usage is TRBV5-1 and J usage is TRBJ1-4; 12 nucleotides match TRBD1. CDR3 length equals 17 residues. V was pared by 4 bases and J by 6 bases, with 10 bases of the junction left unmatched. The germline V gene has CDR1 SGHRS and CDR2 YFSETQ. CDR3 loop: CASSRGGTGGEDEKLFF. CDR3 DNA sequence: TGCGCCAGCAGCCGGGGGGGGACAGGGGGCGAGGATGAAAAACTGTTTTTT.

V gene TRBV12-3 or TRBV12-4 combines with J gene TRBJ1-5, with 12 bases matching TRBD1. This CDR3 has 20 amino acids. Trimming cost V 6 bases and J 2 bases; bases outside gene matches: 17. The CDR3, as DNA: TGTGCCAGCAGCTCCTCAAGGGGGGGGACAGGGGGCTTCGGCAATCAGCCCCAGCATTTT. Amino acids: CASSSSRGGTGGFGNQPQHF.

This clonotype was found a few times. This chain links TRBV12-3 or TRBV12-4 with TRBJ2-7, with D uncertain. V gave up 0 bases and J gave up 0 bases, with 15 bases separating them. The CDR3 has 17 residues. The CDR3 protein is CASSLARSGASSYEQYF. CDR3 nucleotide sequence: TGTGCCAGCAGTTTAGCGCGCTCGGGTGCCAGCTCCTACGAGCAGTACTTC.

The CDR3 sequence: CSARRWISYEQYF. CDR3 bases: TGCAGTGCTAGAAGGTGGATATCCTACGAGCAGTACTTC. This chain uses TRBV20-1 with TRBJ2-7; D is unresolved. CDR1 and CDR2 (germline): DFQATT, SNEGSKA (reference sequence). V lost 2 bases, J lost 1 base, and 9 bases lay in between. The CDR3 sequence is 13 residues long.

This clonotype appeared a few times. The V and J genes are TRBV11-1 and TRBJ2-1; 10 nucleotides align to TRBD2. The CDR3 loop spans 15 amino acids. Germline CDR1 is SGHAT and CDR2 is FQDESV (reference sequence). V lost 0 bases, J lost 5 bases, and 1 base stayed unmatched. CDR3 sequence: CASSLALAGDNEQFF. The DNA for the CDR3 is TGTGCCAGCAGCTTAGCTCTAGCGGGGGACAATGAGCAGTTCTTC. The full variable domain, rest sourced from reference TRBV11-1 and TRBJ2-1, is EAEVAQSPRYKITEKSQAVAFWCDPISGHATLYWYRQILGQGPELLVQFQDESVVDDSQLPKDRFSAERLKGVDSTLKIQPAELGDSAMYLCASSLALAGDNEQFFGPGTRLTVL.

This clonotype was counted ten times or more. The V gene is TRBV5-1, the J gene TRBJ2-7, with 11 bases fitting TRBD1. Germline trimming cut 4 bases from V and 3 bases from J; bases unmatched to any gene: 3. CDR1 is SGHRS and CDR2 is YFSETQ in the germline V gene. The CDR3 has 14 amino acids. For the CDR3, the DNA is TGCGCCAGCAGCCCCGGGACAGGGGGCTACGAGCAGTACTTC. It translates to CASSPGTGGYEQYF.

This clonotype was counted at least ten times. CDR3 loop: CASSFPRWRENYEQYF. The CDR3 region has the DNA TGTGCCAGCAGTTTCCCCCGATGGAGGGAAAACTACGAGCAGTACTTC. The chain couples TRBV12-3 or TRBV12-4 to TRBJ2-7; D perhaps matches TRBD2 (6 bases). This CDR3 is built from 16 residues. Trimming stripped 3 bases from V and 3 bases from J, with 18 bases between.

This clonotype was observed a few times. This rearrangement joins TRBV7-9 to TRBJ1-6; 7 nucleotides line up with TRBD1. V lost 3 bases, J lost 10 bases, and 9 bases stayed unmatched. Germline-derived CDR1 and CDR2 are SEHNR and FQNEAQ (reference sequence). The CDR3 length is 15 residues. The CDR3 nucleotides are TGTGCCAGCAGCTTCAGCAGGGGGAGAGGGTCACCCCTCCACTTT. As protein: CASSFSRGRGSPLHF.

The chain joins TRBV7-7 to TRBJ2-2, with 8 positions matching TRBD2. Unmatched junction bases numbered 5, after V lost 1 base and J lost 1 base. The CDR3 has 17 amino acids. Germline CDR1 is SSHAT and CDR2 is FNYEAQ (reference sequence). CDR3 sequence (DNA): TGTGCCAGCAGCTTAGGAGGCGGGAGGCGGAACACCGGGGAGCTGTTTTTT. Encoded protein: CASSLGGGRRNTGELFF. Supplemented by reference TRBV7-7 and TRBJ2-2, the full variable domain reads GAGVSQSPRYKVTKRGQDVTLRCDPISSHATLYWYQQALGQGPEFLTYFNYEAQPDKSGLPSDRFSAERPEGSISTLTIQRTEQRDSAMYRCASSLGGGRRNTGELFFGEGSRLTVL.

This clonotype has a handful of counts. This chain connects TRBV5-1 to TRBJ1-2; the match to TRBD1 covers 7 bases. Looked up from germline, CDR1 is SGHRS and CDR2 is YFSETQ. The CDR3 is 13 amino acids. Unmatched junction bases numbered 1, after V lost 1 base and J lost 4 bases. This chain's CDR3 is CASSLTGVYGYTF. CDR3 nucleotide sequence: TGCGCCAGCAGCTTGACAGGGGTCTATGGCTACACCTTC.

This clonotype occurred a few times. The chain has TRBV12-3 or TRBV12-4 and TRBJ2-2; 9 bases map to TRBD2. V shed 3 bases, J shed 7 bases, and the junction held 6 bases outside the gene matches. The CDR3 consists of 15 residues. CDR3 amino acids: CASSFLRGGVGELFF. The CDR3 coding sequence is TGTGCCAGCAGTTTCCTGCGGGGGGGCGTCGGGGAGCTGTTTTTT.

This clonotype was picked up a small number of times. The chain couples TRBV12-3 or TRBV12-4 to TRBJ2-5, with D possibly TRBD1 on 7 matching bases. Trimming removed 6 bases at V and 7 bases at J, with 12 bases between. This CDR3 is 12 amino acids long. The CDR3 DNA is TGTGCCAGCAGCCCAGGGGGAGGGACCCAGTACTTC. As protein: CASSPGGGTQYF.